Included here is one TCR beta chain sequence, with context. Antigen: not known. The sample comes from a study of shared clonotypes between healthy human individuals. Study summary: Every donor yielded three CD4 naive, three CD4 memory, two CD8 naive and one CD8 memory plate. Broader study findings: Generally, naive subsets came out with larger estimated richness than memory subsets.

Naive-designated CD8 cells lacked CD45RO, were positively enriched for CCR7, and omitted terminally differentiated effector memory CD45RA+ cells. V lost 4 bases and J lost 8; bases outside the gene matches: 8. This CDR3 comprises 15 residues. From germline, CDR1 is MGHRA and CDR2 YSYEKL. Profiled with immunoSEQ multiplex PCR; TCRdb holds only in-frame clones, not every one. This sample has about 2 million clones, with over 85% found just once. The chain recombines TRBV4-1 with TRBJ2-1; 10 bases fit TRBD2. Material for sequencing was naive CD8+ T cells sorted from blood. The sequence was obtained from a man aged 18 to 35 in good health. The CDR3 loop reads CASSPKRGGSYEQFF. The CDR3 DNA reads as TGCGCCAGCAGCCCCAAGCGGGGGGGCTCGTATGAGCAGTTCTTC.